Listed below are T cell receptor beta chains from one sample, sequenced in a study of cytomegalovirus exposure and HLA in healthy donors. Here immunoSEQ multiplex PCR was the method, and the copy in TCRdb shows in-frame clones only, minus some. The table shows 150,000 to 200,000 clones, with 75% to 90% occurring only once. Sequencing was done on a sample of PBMCs. The origin of the receptors is a man between 45 and 60 years old in good health and CMV-seropositive. Both conserved end residues are part of each CDR3. D genes are given only for firm matches.

>TRBV25-1|NA|TRBJ2-7
CASSMTGTYEQYF
>TRBV6-4|NA|TRBJ2-3
CASSGDSTDTQYF
>TRBV28|NA|TRBJ1-6
CASSRRAIHASPLHF
>TRBV19|TRBD1|TRBJ1-1
CASSPRQGLAFF
>TRBV19|TRBD1|TRBJ1-2
CASSDWTGRFYGYTF
>TRBV28|TRBD1|TRBJ1-5
CASSSGQGAEPQHF
>TRBV27|NA|TRBJ1-2
CASSPPGPNYGYTF
>TRBV5-1|TRBD1|TRBJ2-1
CASSLEGAVDEQFF
>TRBV7-9|TRBD1|TRBJ1-3
CASSLGWTGGSSGNTIYF
>TRBV28|NA|NA
CASRYYPSSYEQYF
>TRBV6-6|NA|TRBJ2-7
CASREFPSYEQYF